These 2 T cell receptor beta chains were sequenced from one sample in a study of OX40 agonist ivuxolimab in advanced cancers. Repertoires were generated with immunoSEQ multiplex PCR, while TCRdb's copy carries only in-frame clones and drops some. The table records approximately 84,000 clones, 84% of them present only once. This sample comprised CD4+ or CD8+ T cells sorted from blood, obtained in a trial of the OX40 agonist ivuxolimab. These receptors originate from an adult with an advanced solid tumor such as melanoma, head and neck, liver or kidney cancer.

The genes are TRBV27 and TRBJ1-1; the D is unclear. The CDR3 extends over 16 amino acids. The ends were cut back, 0 bases at V and 1 base at J, with 12 bases in the middle. Germline assignment: CDR1 MNHEY and CDR2 SMNVEV (reference sequence). The CDR3 region has the DNA TGTGCCAGCAGTTTATCATTCCGGGAATGGAACACTGAAGCTTTCTTT. Protein sequence: CASSLSFREWNTEAFF.

The rearrangement joins TRBV12-2 to TRBJ2-5; TRBD2 was called by the table and not checked on the DNA. TRBV12-2 is marked as a pseudogene. The CDR3 is made up of 13 amino acids. The CDR3, as DNA: TGTGCAAGTCGCTGGGGAGGGGGAGAGACCCAGTACTTC. It codes for CASRWGGGETQYF.